These 20 T cell receptor beta chains originate from one sample sequenced in a study of shared clonotypes between healthy human individuals. Some clones are missing from TCRdb's copy, which holds only in-frame ones; the method was immunoSEQ multiplex PCR. The top ten hold about 0.13% of the sample, which has 2 million to 2.5 million clones, more than 90% seen once. The material sequenced was naive CD4+ T cells sorted from blood. Subset in this sample: CD45RA+ positively selected. The receptors shown here come from a man between 18 and 29 years old in good health.

The chain uses TRBV6-5 and TRBJ1-5; D gene ambiguous. CDR1 MNHEY and CDR2 SVGAGI come from the germline V gene. The V end lost 0 bases, the J end lost 7 bases, and 7 bases lay between the germline ends. This CDR3 is 13 amino acids long. The CDR3 coding sequence is TGTGCCAGCAGTTACTCGACTTTACAGCCCCAGCATTTT. Protein product: CASSYSTLQPQHF.

V usage is TRBV10-3 and J usage is TRBJ1-4, with no clear D. The CDR3 runs to 13 residues. The germline V gene has CDR1 ENHRY and CDR2 SYGVKD. With 10 bases removed from V and 0 bases from J, the gap between germline ends came to 9 bases. CDR3 nucleotide sequence: TGTGCCACCCTGTCTGCAACTAATGAAAAACTGTTTTTT. The encoded protein is CATLSATNEKLFF.

V and J are TRBV2 and TRBJ1-6; D might be TRBD1 (5 bases). Germline V gene lookup returns CDR1 SNHLY and CDR2 FYNNEI. V was shortened by 3 bases and J by 6 bases, with 12 bases between the two germline ends. This CDR3 contains 15 residues. In DNA, the CDR3 is TGTGCCAGCAGTGATTTTCCAGGGACTAATTCACCCCTCCACTTT. Translated, it gives CASSDFPGTNSPLHF.

V and J are TRBV5-6 and TRBJ2-5; 9 nucleotides agree with TRBD1. V lost 0 bases to trimming and J lost 6 bases; unmatched junction nucleotides: 12. The CDR3 contains 17 residues. The germline gives CDR1 SGHDT, CDR2 YYEEEE. The CDR3 DNA reads TGTGCCAGCAGCTTGGAGATAGGACAGGGGCGTGGAAAGACCCAGTACTTC. As protein: CASSLEIGQGRGKTQYF.

V and J are TRBV6-1 and TRBJ1-4, with TRBD1 identical over 9 bases. V trimming: 6 bases; J trimming: 3 bases; junction bases outside the gene matches: 5. This CDR3 spans 15 amino acids. From germline, CDR1 is MNHNS and CDR2 SASEGT. In DNA form, the CDR3 reads TGTGCCAGCAGGGACAGGGGCGCGGCTAATGAAAAACTGTTTTTT. Its protein product is CASRDRGAANEKLFF.

The CDR3 bases are TGCGCCAGCAGCTTTGATGGAGGCGTCTCTGGAAACACCATATATTTT. Translating it yields CASSFDGGVSGNTIYF. The rearrangement links TRBV5-1 to TRBJ1-3; D not resolved. Trimming left V 2 bases short and J 0 bases short, with 12 bases between. Germline CDR1 reads SGHRS; CDR2 reads YFSETQ. The CDR3 totals 16 residues.

About this clone itself: This CDR3 is also generated by other DNA sequences in the sample. This chain joins TRBV30 and TRBJ2-1; the D is unclear. V lost 2 bases and J 7 bases, leaving 3 bases between the germline ends. CDR3 size: 10 residues. The germline V gene has CDR1 GTSNPN and CDR2 SVGIG (reference sequence). In DNA, the CDR3 is TGTGCCTGGAGTAGGAATGAGCAGTTCTTC. Translation gives CAWSRNEQFF. The entire variable domain, with the rest obtained from reference TRBV30 and TRBJ2-1, is as follows: SQTIHQWPATLVQPVGSPLSLECTVEGTSNPNLYWYRQAAGRGLQLLFYSVGIGQISSEVPQNLSASRPQDRQFILSSKKLLLSDSGFYLCAWSRNEQFFGPGTRLTVL.

The rearrangement joins TRBV7-2 to TRBJ2-7; TRBD2 agrees at 10 bases. CDR1 is SGHTA and CDR2 is FQGNSA in the germline V gene. The CDR3 has 16 residues. J was trimmed by 7 bases and V by 1 base; bases with no gene match: 10. CDR3 amino acids: CASSLVLAGGGLEQYF. CDR3 DNA: TGTGCCAGCAGCTTAGTGTTAGCGGGAGGCGGTTTGGAGCAGTACTTC.

The chain carries TRBV2 and TRBJ2-5; D remains ambiguous. Germline loops: CDR1 SNHLY, CDR2 FYNNEI. The CDR3 has 15 amino acids. The V end lost 2 bases, the J end lost 1 base, and 11 bases lay between the germline ends. The CDR3 here is CASSEYRASQETQYF. CDR3 coding DNA: TGTGCCAGCAGTGAATATCGGGCCTCCCAAGAGACCCAGTACTTC.

The V and J genes are TRBV18 and TRBJ1-1; D is unclear. This CDR3 has 14 amino acids. The germline V and J ends were trimmed by 3 bases and 4 bases, with 12 bases remaining between them. CDR1 KGHSH and CDR2 LQKENI come from the germline V gene. The CDR3 here is CASSPDYGGTEAFF. For the CDR3, the DNA is TGTGCCAGCTCACCCGATTACGGCGGCACTGAAGCTTTCTTT.

This clone was seen only once. The chain joins TRBV5-1 to TRBJ2-5; D may be TRBD2 (5 bases). Looked up from germline, CDR1 is SGHRS and CDR2 is YFSETQ. V lost 3 bases to trimming and J lost 1 base, with 13 bases between them. The CDR3 covers 15 residues. The CDR3 reads CASSYPRGSQETQYF. DNA for the CDR3: TGCGCCAGCAGCTACCCGAGAGGGTCCCAAGAGACCCAGTACTTC. The whole variable domain, filled in from reference TRBV5-1 and TRBJ2-5, reads KAGVTQTPRYLIKTRGQQVTLSCSPISGHRSVSWYQQTPGQGLQFLFEYFSETQRNKGNFPGRFSGRQFSNSRSEMNVSTLELGDSALYLCASSYPRGSQETQYFGPGTRLLVL.

Comments on this clone: An end of the junction does not agree with germline; a read error may underlie this. This sequence joins TRBV7-2 and TRBJ2-7; D may be TRBD1 (5 bases). Germline CDR1 SGHTA, CDR2 FQGNSA. This CDR3 spans 16 amino acids. CDR3 region: CASTLTSGLSSYEQYF. DNA of the CDR3: TGTGCCAGCACCTTAACGTCAGGGCTGAGCTCCTACGAGCAGTACTTC.

This chain joins TRBV7-9 and TRBJ1-6; D uncertain. The CDR3 length is 13 residues. V lost 3 bases and J 5 bases, leaving 5 bases between the germline ends. Germline loops: CDR1 SEHNR, CDR2 FQNEAQ (reference sequence). The DNA of the CDR3 is TGTGCCAGCAGCTTTTGGGATAATTCACCCCTCCACTTT. It specifies CASSFWDNSPLHF.

This chain connects TRBV6-1 to TRBJ1-1; 8 positions match TRBD1. With V trimmed by 5 bases and J by 3 bases, 5 bases remained unmatched. Germline V gives CDR1 MNHNS, CDR2 SASEGT. The CDR3 runs 14 residues. This chain's CDR3 is CASSLTGDYTEAFF. CDR3 DNA sequence: TGTGCCAGCAGTTTGACAGGGGACTACACTGAAGCTTTCTTT.

V and J are TRBV10-3 and TRBJ1-6; 7 bases agree with TRBD1. In germline, CDR1 is ENHRY, CDR2 SYGVKD. This CDR3 has 14 amino acids. J lost 6 bases, V lost 5 bases, and 4 bases had no gene match. The CDR3 region is CAISFGTVNSPLHF. CDR3 DNA: TGTGCCATCAGTTTCGGGACAGTTAATTCACCCCTCCACTTT.

This clone was seen only once. The chain uses TRBV5-4 and TRBJ2-7, with D perhaps assigned TRBD1 or TRBD2 (5 bases each). Germline V gives CDR1 SGHNT, CDR2 YYREEE (reference sequence). Trimming stripped 0 bases from V and 2 bases from J, with 21 bases between. This CDR3 contains 18 residues. CDR3 protein: CASSLDPVGAASTYEQYF. CDR3 coding DNA: TGTGCCAGCAGCTTGGATCCCGTCGGGGCAGCAAGTACCTACGAGCAGTACTTC.

This clone was picked up one time. The chain's CDR3 is CSVPRTGGTGTDTQYF. CDR3 DNA sequence: TGCAGCGTTCCGCGGACAGGGGGAACTGGGACAGATACGCAGTATTTT. This chain connects TRBV29-1 to TRBJ2-3, with 10 bases that match TRBD1. Germline CDR1 SQVTM, CDR2 ANQGSEA. The CDR3 totals 16 residues. After removal of 5 bases from V and 3 bases from J, the junction contained 11 bases not matched to a gene.

The chain has TRBV5-4 and TRBJ1-3, with D hard to call. V was shortened by 4 bases and J by 2 bases, with 7 bases between the two germline ends. Per the germline V gene, CDR1 is SGHNT and CDR2 is YYREEE (reference sequence). This CDR3 is 13 amino acids long. The CDR3 reads CASSTSTGNTIYF. CDR3 nucleotide sequence: TGTGCCAGCAGCACCTCTACTGGAAACACCATATATTTT.

The V call is TRBV10-3, the J call TRBJ1-2; 9 positions agree with TRBD1. This CDR3 comprises 14 residues. The germline gives CDR1 ENHRY, CDR2 SYGVKD. With V trimmed by 8 bases and J by 4 bases, 8 bases remained unmatched. The CDR3 protein is CAILGQGSLYGYTF. The DNA for the CDR3 is TGTGCCATCCTCGGACAGGGGTCCCTCTATGGCTACACCTTC.

The chain couples TRBV10-1 to TRBJ2-7; no clear D. V lost 0 bases and J 8 bases, leaving 11 bases between the germline ends. From germline, CDR1 is WNHNN and CDR2 SYGVQD (reference sequence). The CDR3 extends over 13 amino acids. CDR3 sequence: CASSESGSTKQYF. The CDR3 DNA sequence: TGCGCCAGCAGTGAGTCAGGCAGCACAAAGCAGTACTTC.